Following are 13 T cell receptor beta chains from one sample sequenced in a study of blood T cells in healthy people across ages. The use of a sample-barcoded 5' primer and a J-beta primer mix characterized a second PCR of roughly 6 to 11 cycles. One entry per CDR3 protein, called by TCRdb with MiXCR from the 5' RACE reads. The data show around 800,000 distinct CDR3 sequences, more than 40% seen once. The sequenced sample consisted of blood. The receptors here all came from a man in his 60s in good health.

The V and J genes are TRBV7-8 and TRBJ2-5; 9 bases are a match to TRBD1. The J segment lost 1 base and the V segment lost 5 bases, leaving 5 bases of the junction unmatched. The CDR3 loop spans 15 amino acids. Germline loops: CDR1 SGHVS, CDR2 FQNEAQ. The CDR3 sequence: CASSRGQGPQETQYF. For the CDR3, the DNA is TGTGCCAGCAGCCGCGGACAGGGGCCCCAAGAGACCCAGTACTTC.

Concerning this clonotype: This may come from a read error, since a much larger clone is one base off. V and J are TRBV7-2 and TRBJ2-4, with unresolved D. CDR1 and CDR2 from the germline V gene are SGHTA and FQGNSA. This CDR3 has 14 amino acids. This chain's CDR3 is CACSSSLAKNIQYF. In nucleotides, the CDR3 is TGTGCCTGCAGCTCTTCCCTAGCCAAAAACATTCAGTACTTC.

This clonotype was recorded a few times. This chain joins TRBV7-9 and TRBJ2-1; D possibly corresponds to TRBD1 (5 bases). Germline lookup yields CDR1 SEHNR and CDR2 FQNEAQ (reference sequence). This CDR3 spans 12 amino acids. The V and J ends lost 5 bases and 10 bases respectively, with 12 bases between them. The CDR3 protein is CASSNNHREQFF. CDR3 DNA sequence: TGTGCCAGCAGCAACAACCACAGGGAGCAGTTCTTC. The variable domain in full, with the rest retrieved from reference TRBV7-9 and TRBJ2-1, is DTGVSQNPRHKITKRGQNVTFRCDPISEHNRLYWYRQTLGQGPEFLTYFQNEAQLEKSRLLSDRFSAERPKGSFSTLEIQRTEQGDSAMYLCASSNNHREQFFGPGTRLTVL.

The chain uses TRBV6-5 and TRBJ2-1, with a weak D call TRBD1 (5 bases). Germline loops: CDR1 MNHEY, CDR2 SVGAGI. The V end lost 5 bases, the J end lost 4 bases, and 15 bases lay between the germline ends. The CDR3 contains 15 residues. This chain's CDR3 is CASSHQGLGYNEQFF. The CDR3 coding sequence is TGTGCCAGCAGTCACCAGGGTTTGGGTTACAATGAGCAGTTCTTC.

The chain uses TRBV20-1 and TRBJ1-6; D gene ambiguous. V gave up 5 bases and J gave up 0 bases, with 5 bases separating them. Germline loops: CDR1 DFQATT, CDR2 SNEGSKA (reference sequence). This CDR3 region has 13 residues. The CDR3 region is CSAPPSYNSPLHF. The CDR3 DNA reads as TGCAGTGCTCCACCCTCCTATAATTCACCCCTCCACTTT.

In this sample, this clonotype turned up many times. The chain uses TRBV27 and TRBJ2-5; TRBD1 agrees at 9 bases. The germline V gene has CDR1 MNHEY and CDR2 SMNVEV (reference sequence). J was trimmed by 1 base and V by 6 bases; bases with no gene match: 3. The CDR3 is made up of 14 amino acids. CDR3 sequence reads: CASSKDRGQETQYF. The CDR3 coding sequence is TGTGCCAGCAGCAAGGACAGGGGCCAAGAGACCCAGTACTTC.

V usage is TRBV18 and J usage is TRBJ2-5, with D perhaps TRBD2 (6 bases). Germline V gene lookup returns CDR1 KGHSH and CDR2 LQKENI. This CDR3 region has 16 residues. V was pared by 4 bases and J by 2 bases, with 17 bases between. The CDR3 DNA sequence: TGTGCCAGCTCACTGACTGGCGGGGACGTTCAAGAGACCCAGTACTTC. Its translation: CASSLTGGDVQETQYF. The whole variable domain, remainder taken from reference TRBV18 and TRBJ2-5, is NAGVMQNPRHLVRRRGQEARLRCSPMKGHSHVYWYRQLPEEGLKFMVYLQKENIIDESGMPKERFSAEFPKEGPSILRIQQVVRGDSAAYFCASSLTGGDVQETQYFGPGTRLLVL.

The genes are TRBV7-2 and TRBJ1-2; D possibly corresponds to TRBD1 (5 bases). V lost 5 bases to trimming and J lost 7 bases, with 11 bases between them. Per germline, CDR1 SGHTA and CDR2 FQGNSA. The CDR3 loop spans 12 amino acids. Written as DNA, the CDR3 is TGTGCCAGCAGCGGGGGGGGTCTTGGCTACACCTTC. Translating it yields CASSGGGLGYTF.

The V call is TRBV7-2, the J call TRBJ1-2; D is ambiguous. The ends were cut back, 1 base at V and 4 bases at J, with 13 bases in the middle. This CDR3 is 15 amino acids long. CDR1 is SGHTA and CDR2 is FQGNSA in the germline V gene. CDR3 protein: CASSLVDESGYGYTF. In DNA, the CDR3 is TGTGCCAGCAGCTTAGTGGACGAGTCGGGCTATGGCTACACCTTC.

This chain uses TRBV28 with TRBJ2-3; 9 nucleotides match TRBD2. The J segment lost 4 bases and the V segment lost 8 bases, leaving 10 bases of the junction unmatched. Germline V gene lookup returns CDR1 MDHEN and CDR2 SYDVKM. The CDR3 consists of 15 residues. The CDR3, as DNA: TGTGCCAGCCCCCCAGTAGCGGGGGTCCCAGATACGCAGTATTTT. Its protein is CASPPVAGVPDTQYF.

This clonotype was recorded only once. As the CDR3 is not closed by the conserved phenylalanine or tryptophan, this likely results from a read error. The chain joins TRBV13 to TRBJ2-3; TRBD1 matches at 7 bases. The V gene's germline CDR1 is PRHDT and CDR2 FYEKMQ (reference sequence). V dropped 4 bases and J dropped 2; count of bases not matched to a gene: 9. The CDR3 sequence is 16 residues long. The CDR3 bases are TGTGCCAGCAGCTCACCGACGGGACAGCACACAGATACGCAGTATCTT. It encodes CASSSPTGQHTDTQYL.

This sequence joins TRBV12-3 or TRBV12-4 and TRBJ2-5; 8 nucleotides align to TRBD1. The DNA end is a closer match to TRBJ2-7, so the J assignment may be wrong. The CDR3 loop spans 13 amino acids. CDR3 DNA sequence: TGTGCCAGCAGTCCCGCAGGGGGCCACGAGCAGTACTTC. It codes for CASSPAGGHEQYF.

The J gene is TRBJ2-6, the V gene TRBV7-9; the D call may be TRBD1 or TRBD2 (6 bases each). Germline CDR1 reads SEHNR; CDR2 reads FQNEAQ (reference sequence). This CDR3 contains 16 residues. Trimming removed 2 bases at V and 2 bases at J, with 10 bases between. The CDR3 sequence: CASSLMGGTGANVLTF. In DNA form, the CDR3 reads TGTGCCAGCAGCTTAATGGGGGGCACTGGGGCCAACGTCCTGACTTTC.